What follows are 25 T cell receptor beta chains derived from one specimen sequenced in a study of blood T cell repertoires in COVID-19. Measured with immunoSEQ multiplex PCR; TCRdb has only the in-frame clones, and not every one. This sample has 150,000 to 200,000 clones; 80% to 90% occur once, and the top ten carry about 8%. Sequenced material: PBMCs or T cells enriched from blood (not recorded which). The receptors shown here come from a woman in her forties or fifties who had recovered from COVID-19.

The chain couples TRBV3-1 (or the pseudogene TRBV3-2) to TRBJ1-5; 8 bases are a match to TRBD1. Germline lookup yields CDR1 LGHDT and CDR2 YNNKEL (reference sequence). CDR3 length: 16 residues. With 4 bases clipped from V and 4 bases from J, the junction kept 9 bases outside the gene matches. The CDR3 bases are TGTGCCAGCAGCCCAGCAGGGGGCGCAGGGAATCAGCCCCAGCATTTT. Its translation: CASSPAGGAGNQPQHF.

The chain uses TRBV13 and TRBJ2-5, with D uncertain. This CDR3 comprises 14 residues. V lost 1 base to trimming and J lost 0 bases, with 6 bases between them. In germline, CDR1 is PRHDT, CDR2 FYEKMQ (reference sequence). Here the CDR3 DNA reads TGTGCCAGCAGCTTAGAAACGGACCAAGAGACCCAGTACTTC. It yields the protein CASSLETDQETQYF.

This clone was counted only a few times. This rearrangement joins TRBV6-5 to TRBJ2-7; 12 bases fit TRBD2. V shed 5 bases, J shed 4 bases, and the junction held 6 bases outside the gene matches. Germline assignment: CDR1 MNHEY and CDR2 SVGAGI. The CDR3 length is 15 residues. CDR3 DNA: TGTGCCAGCAGTCAACTAGCGGGGGGTCTTTACGAGCAGTACTTC. This encodes CASSQLAGGLYEQYF.

The rearrangement uses TRBV7-6 and TRBJ2-7; D perhaps matches TRBD1 (6 bases). The V end was cut by 5 bases, the J end by 6 bases, with 14 bases between. CDR1 and CDR2 from the germline V gene are SGHVS and FNYEAQ. This CDR3 spans 13 amino acids. CDR3 in DNA: TGTGCCAGCAGCCCGGACAGAAACGGCGAGCAGTACTTC. This gives the protein CASSPDRNGEQYF.

The chain links TRBV19 to TRBJ2-6; D is possibly TRBD2 (5 bases). V shed 5 bases and J shed 2 bases, with 13 bases lying between them. In germline, CDR1 is LNHDA, CDR2 SQIVND (reference sequence). The CDR3 is made up of 16 amino acids. The CDR3 DNA follows: TGTGCCAGTAGTCCCTCCCGAGGGACTGGGGCCAACGTCCTGACTTTC. Translation gives CASSPSRGTGANVLTF.

This chain connects TRBV5-4 to TRBJ2-5; a possible D gene is TRBD2 (6 bases). This CDR3 contains 16 residues. CDR1 SGHNT and CDR2 YYREEE come from the germline V gene (reference sequence). The V end lost 0 bases, the J end lost 1 base, and 13 bases lay between the germline ends. The CDR3 nucleotides read TGTGCCAGCAGCTTGGCCCGCGGGGCCCTCCAAGAGACCCAGTACTTC. It codes for CASSLARGALQETQYF. Full variable domain (rest looked up from reference TRBV5-4 and TRBJ2-5): ETGVTQSPTHLIKTRGQQVTLRCSSQSGHNTVSWYQQALGQGPQFIFQYYREEENGRGNFPPRFSGLQFPNYSSELNVNALELDDSALYLCASSLARGALQETQYFGPGTRLLVL.

The chain is built from TRBV3-1 (or the pseudogene TRBV3-2) and TRBJ2-1, with TRBD1 as a possible D gene (5 bases). The germline V and J ends were trimmed by 1 base and 5 bases, with 15 bases remaining between them. CDR3 length: 16 amino acids. Germline CDR1 LGHDT, CDR2 YNNKEL (reference sequence). The CDR3 DNA reads as TGTGCCAGCAGCCAAGCCCCCAGGGCCATCGACAATGAGCAGTTCTTC. The encoded protein is CASSQAPRAIDNEQFF.

The chain recombines TRBV28 with TRBJ2-1; D unresolved. The germline V gene encodes CDR1 MDHEN and CDR2 SYDVKM. The CDR3 sequence is 13 residues long. The V gene lost 6 bases and the J gene lost 1 base, with 7 bases spanning the gap. The CDR3 loop reads CASSLRSYNEQFF. The CDR3 bases are TGTGCCAGCAGCCTACGGTCCTACAATGAGCAGTTCTTC.

V gene TRBV11-3 combines with J gene TRBJ1-2; no clear D gene. Germline V gene lookup returns CDR1 SGHNT and CDR2 YENEEA. Trimming cost V 6 bases and J 6 bases, with 11 bases left between them. The CDR3 contains 12 residues. The CDR3 region has the DNA TGTGCCAGCAGTAGAGACTGGGATGGCTACACCTTC. Residues: CASSRDWDGYTF.

The rearrangement uses TRBV11-2 and TRBJ1-1; D gene uncertain. Per germline, CDR1 SGHAT and CDR2 FQNNGV. The CDR3 extends over 13 amino acids. V lost 3 bases, J lost 5 bases, and 10 bases lay in between. CDR3 nucleotide sequence: TGTGCCAGCAGCTTTGGGGAGCGTACTGAAGCTTTCTTT. Residues: CASSFGERTEAFF.

The chain links TRBV7-8 to TRBJ1-1; TRBD1 aligns across 8 bases. There are 18 residues in the CDR3. With 2 bases clipped from V and 4 bases from J, the junction kept 15 bases outside the gene matches. Per germline, CDR1 SGHVS and CDR2 FQNEAQ. The CDR3 nucleotides are TGTGCCAGCAGCTTAACTTTTTGGGGGACAGGAGACGGCACTGAAGCTTTCTTT. Protein sequence: CASSLTFWGTGDGTEAFF.

J is TRBJ2-5 and V is TRBV15; D remains unclear. The V end lost 0 bases, the J end lost 4 bases, and 6 bases lay between the germline ends. The germline gives CDR1 LNHNV, CDR2 YYDKDF (reference sequence). The CDR3 runs 13 residues. CDR3 coding DNA: TGTGCCACCAGCAGAGATCTAACAGAGACCCAGTACTTC. It codes for CATSRDLTETQYF.

V usage is TRBV28 and J usage is TRBJ1-5; D unclear. The germline V gene has CDR1 MDHEN and CDR2 SYDVKM. Between the trimmed V and J ends, which lost 0 bases and 2 bases, there was a span of 11 bases. This CDR3 is built from 16 residues. CDR3 amino acids: CASSLWWEVRNQPQHF. The CDR3 DNA follows: TGTGCCAGCAGTTTATGGTGGGAGGTACGCAATCAGCCCCAGCATTTT.

This chain uses TRBV19 with TRBJ1-1, with 8 bases aligning to TRBD1. The germline CDR1 and CDR2 sequences are LNHDA and SQIVND (reference sequence). The ends lost 10 bases at V and 3 bases at J; junction bases unmatched: 4. The CDR3 consists of 12 residues. In nucleotides, the CDR3 is TGTGCCATACAGGGGGTTGACACTGAAGCTTTCTTT. Translated, it gives CAIQGVDTEAFF.

J is TRBJ2-2 and V is TRBV7-9; TRBD1 agrees at 8 bases. CDR1 SEHNR and CDR2 FQNEAQ come from the germline V gene (reference sequence). This CDR3 region has 16 residues. With V trimmed by 6 bases and J by 0 bases, 6 bases remained unmatched. DNA of the CDR3: TGTGCCAGCAGTAGGGACAGGCCGTCGAACACCGGGGAGCTGTTTTTT. Protein product: CASSRDRPSNTGELFF.

The V and J genes are TRBV7-8 and TRBJ2-7; 8 bases are shared with TRBD1. There are 15 residues in the CDR3. Germline lookup yields CDR1 SGHVS and CDR2 FQNEAQ. The J segment lost 4 bases and the V segment lost 6 bases, leaving 11 bases of the junction unmatched. For the CDR3, the DNA is TGTGCCAGCAGTTTGCAACAGGGGGGAAATTACGAGCAGTACTTC. Translated: CASSLQQGGNYEQYF.

The V and J genes are TRBV19 and TRBJ2-7; D possibly corresponds to TRBD1 (5 bases). Trimming took 6 bases from V and 4 from J, leaving 16 bases between them. Germline-derived CDR1 and CDR2 are LNHDA and SQIVND (reference sequence). This CDR3 is built from 14 residues. CDR3 sequence: CASSPMKGPYEQYF. CDR3 in DNA: TGTGCCAGTAGCCCTATGAAGGGGCCTTACGAGCAGTACTTC. The whole variable domain, filled in from reference TRBV19 and TRBJ2-7, reads DGGITQSPKYLFRKEGQNVTLSCEQNLNHDAMYWYRQDPGQGLRLIYYSQIVNDFQKGDIAEGYSVSREKKESFPLTVTSAQKNPTAFYLCASSPMKGPYEQYFGPGTRLTVT.

The gene calls are TRBV28 and TRBJ2-3; possible D gene TRBD2, 5 bases. CDR1 MDHEN and CDR2 SYDVKM come from the germline V gene. This CDR3 spans 16 amino acids. Between the trimmed V and J ends, which lost 2 bases and 4 bases, there was a span of 16 bases. CDR3 sequence (DNA): TGTGCCAGCAGTTTAGTCCTAATACTAGTTTCAGATACGCAGTATTTT. Residues: CASSLVLILVSDTQYF.

The genes are TRBV7-9 and TRBJ2-1, with D uncertain. CDR1 is SEHNR and CDR2 is FQNEAQ in the germline V gene (reference sequence). Trimming took 1 base from V and 6 from J, leaving 10 bases between them. CDR3 length: 14 residues. CDR3 sequence (DNA): TGTGCCAGCAGCTTAGTTCAAGTCGGCAATGAGCAGTTCTTC. This codes for CASSLVQVGNEQFF.

The chain has TRBV28 and TRBJ1-2; unclear D gene. In germline, CDR1 is MDHEN, CDR2 SYDVKM. V lost 7 bases to trimming and J lost 8 bases, with 23 bases between them. The CDR3 has 15 amino acids. The chain's CDR3 is CASTTGRGDLRGYTF. The CDR3 DNA reads as TGTGCCAGCACCACTGGCCGGGGTGACTTACGGGGCTACACCTTC.

This clone was counted between two and nine times. CDR3 residues: CASSPRAGEQIEAFF. The CDR3 DNA is TGTGCCAGCAGCCCGAGGGCAGGGGAACAAATAGAAGCTTTCTTT. This chain connects TRBV7-9 to TRBJ1-1, with a tentative D call TRBD1 (6 bases). CDR3 length: 15 residues. The germline V gene encodes CDR1 SEHNR and CDR2 FQNEAQ (reference sequence). V lost 5 bases, J lost 8 bases, and 21 bases lay in between.

The genes are TRBV4-1 and TRBJ1-6; 7 bases agree with TRBD1. V was clipped by 1 base and J by 7 bases; unmatched bases: 7. The CDR3 covers 16 residues. Germline CDR1 is MGHRA and CDR2 is YSYEKL. CDR3 DNA sequence: TGCGCCAGCAGCCAAGTGGGGACAGTCCCCAATTCACCCCTCCACTTT. The encoded protein is CASSQVGTVPNSPLHF.

The rearrangement joins TRBV2 to TRBJ1-2, with 7 bases matching TRBD1. The V and J ends lost 6 bases and 4 bases, in that order; junction bases with no gene match: 5. Germline V gene data show CDR1 as SNHLY and CDR2 as FYNNEI. The CDR3 is 13 amino acids. The CDR3 DNA follows: TGTGCCAGCAGAGAAACAGGGGTCTATGGCTACACCTTC. Protein: CASRETGVYGYTF.

The gene calls are TRBV5-1 and TRBJ1-6; TRBD1 matches at 8 bases. The V and J ends lost 4 bases and 7 bases, in that order; junction bases with no gene match: 7. Germline V gives CDR1 SGHRS, CDR2 YFSETQ. CDR3 length: 15 residues. The CDR3 spells CASSTGQAFNSPLHF. DNA of the CDR3: TGCGCCAGCAGCACGGGACAGGCTTTCAATTCACCCCTCCACTTT.

V is TRBV27 and J is TRBJ1-2; D possibly corresponds to TRBD1 (5 bases). The CDR3 contains 13 residues. Deletions cut 4 bases from V and 2 bases from J, with 8 bases between. Germline V gives CDR1 MNHEY, CDR2 SMNVEV (reference sequence). As DNA, the CDR3 is TGTGCCAGCAGTTGGGGGGAGAACTATGGCTACACCTTC. Residues: CASSWGENYGYTF.